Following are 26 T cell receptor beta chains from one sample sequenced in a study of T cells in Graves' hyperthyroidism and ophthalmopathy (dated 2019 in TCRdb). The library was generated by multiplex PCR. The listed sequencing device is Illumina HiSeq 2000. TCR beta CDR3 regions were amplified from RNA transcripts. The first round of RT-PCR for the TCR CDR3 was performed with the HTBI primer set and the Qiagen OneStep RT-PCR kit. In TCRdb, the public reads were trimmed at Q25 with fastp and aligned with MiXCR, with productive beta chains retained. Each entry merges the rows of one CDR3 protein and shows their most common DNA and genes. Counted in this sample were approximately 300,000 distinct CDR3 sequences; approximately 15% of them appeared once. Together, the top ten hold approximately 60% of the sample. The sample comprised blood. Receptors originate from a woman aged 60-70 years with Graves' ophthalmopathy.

The CDR3 bases are TGTGCCAGCAGCTTAGATGGGGGTAGCTCCTACAATGAGCAGTTCTTC. Translated: CASSLDGGSSYNEQFF. The genes are TRBV11-3 and TRBJ2-1; D may match TRBD1 or TRBD2 (5 bases each). The CDR3 spans 16 residues. Germline V gene data show CDR1 as SGHNT and CDR2 as YENEEA. Trimming removed 0 bases at V and 0 bases at J, with 9 bases between. The full variable domain, in which reference TRBV11-3 and TRBJ2-1 provide the parts outside the CDR3, is EAGVVQSPRYKIIEKKQPVAFWCNPISGHNTLYWYLQNLGQGPELLIRYENEEAVDDSQLPKDRFSAERLKGVDSTLKIQPAELGDSAVYLCASSLDGGSSYNEQFFGPGTRLTVL.

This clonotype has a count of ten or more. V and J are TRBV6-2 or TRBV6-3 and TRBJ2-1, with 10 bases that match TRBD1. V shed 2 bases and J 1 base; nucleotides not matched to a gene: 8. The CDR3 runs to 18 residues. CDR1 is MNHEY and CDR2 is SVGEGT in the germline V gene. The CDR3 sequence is CASSYPGQGVLSYNEQFF. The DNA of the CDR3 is TGTGCCAGCAGTTACCCCGGACAGGGGGTCTTATCCTACAATGAGCAGTTCTTC.

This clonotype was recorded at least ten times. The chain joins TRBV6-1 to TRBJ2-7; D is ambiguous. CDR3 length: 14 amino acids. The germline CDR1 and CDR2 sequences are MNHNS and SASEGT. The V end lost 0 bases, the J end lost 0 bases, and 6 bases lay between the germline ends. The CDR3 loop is CASSEAGISYEQYF. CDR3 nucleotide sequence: TGTGCCAGCAGTGAAGCAGGGATCTCCTACGAGCAGTACTTC.

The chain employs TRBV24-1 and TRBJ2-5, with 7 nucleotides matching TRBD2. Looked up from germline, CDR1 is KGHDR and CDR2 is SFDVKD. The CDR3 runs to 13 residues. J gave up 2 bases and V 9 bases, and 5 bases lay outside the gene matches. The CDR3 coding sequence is TGTGCCACCGGGGGGGGATTACAAGAGACCCAGTACTTC. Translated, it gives CATGGGLQETQYF.

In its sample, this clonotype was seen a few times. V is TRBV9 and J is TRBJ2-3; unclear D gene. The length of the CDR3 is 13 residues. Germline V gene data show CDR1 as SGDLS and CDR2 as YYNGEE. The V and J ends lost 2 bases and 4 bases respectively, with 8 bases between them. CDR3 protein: CASSVWLADTQYF. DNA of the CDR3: TGTGCCAGCAGCGTTTGGTTGGCAGATACGCAGTATTTT.

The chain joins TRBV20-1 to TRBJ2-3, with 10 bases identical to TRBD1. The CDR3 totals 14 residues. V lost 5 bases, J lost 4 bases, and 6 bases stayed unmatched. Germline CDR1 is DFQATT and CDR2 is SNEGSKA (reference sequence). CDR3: CSARGQGEADTQYF. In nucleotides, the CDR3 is TGCAGTGCTCGCGGACAGGGGGAGGCAGATACGCAGTATTTT.

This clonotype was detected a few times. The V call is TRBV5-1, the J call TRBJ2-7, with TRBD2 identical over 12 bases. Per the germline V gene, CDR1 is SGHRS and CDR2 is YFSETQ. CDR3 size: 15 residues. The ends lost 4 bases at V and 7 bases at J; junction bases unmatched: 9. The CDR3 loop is CASSPTSGGFREQYF. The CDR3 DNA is TGCGCCAGCAGCCCGACTAGCGGGGGCTTCCGGGAGCAGTACTTC.

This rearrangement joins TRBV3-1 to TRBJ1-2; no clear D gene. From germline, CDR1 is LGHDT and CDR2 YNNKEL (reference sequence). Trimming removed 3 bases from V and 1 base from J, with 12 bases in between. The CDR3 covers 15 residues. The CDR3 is CASSHWQTFNYGYTF. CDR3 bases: TGTGCCAGCAGCCATTGGCAGACATTTAACTATGGCTACACCTTC.

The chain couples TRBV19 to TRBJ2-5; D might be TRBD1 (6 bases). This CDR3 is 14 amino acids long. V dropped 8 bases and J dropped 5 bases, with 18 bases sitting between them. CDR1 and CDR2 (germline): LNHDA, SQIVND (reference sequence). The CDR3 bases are TGTGCCAGTGGACAGAGTGGAATATTGGAGACCCAGTACTTC. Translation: CASGQSGILETQYF.

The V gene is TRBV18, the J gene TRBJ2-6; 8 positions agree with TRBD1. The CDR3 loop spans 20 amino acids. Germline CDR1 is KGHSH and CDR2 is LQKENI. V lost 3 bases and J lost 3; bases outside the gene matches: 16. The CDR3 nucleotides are TGTGCCAGCTCACCCTTGGGCGGGACAGGAATGAATAGTGGGGCCAACGTCCTGACTTTC. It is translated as CASSPLGGTGMNSGANVLTF.

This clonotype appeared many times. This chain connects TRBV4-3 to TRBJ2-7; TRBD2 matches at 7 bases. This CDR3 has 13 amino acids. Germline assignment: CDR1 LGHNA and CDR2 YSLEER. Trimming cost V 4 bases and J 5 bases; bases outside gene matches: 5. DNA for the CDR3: TGCGCCAGCAGCCCTCAACTAGCGAACGAGCAGTACTTC. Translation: CASSPQLANEQYF.

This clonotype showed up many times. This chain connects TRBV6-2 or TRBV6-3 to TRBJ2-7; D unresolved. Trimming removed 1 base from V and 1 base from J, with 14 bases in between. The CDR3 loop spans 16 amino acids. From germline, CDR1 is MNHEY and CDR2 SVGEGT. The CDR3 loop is CASSYYSGSASYEQYF. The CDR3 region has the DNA TGTGCCAGCAGTTACTACTCGGGCAGCGCTTCCTACGAGCAGTACTTC.

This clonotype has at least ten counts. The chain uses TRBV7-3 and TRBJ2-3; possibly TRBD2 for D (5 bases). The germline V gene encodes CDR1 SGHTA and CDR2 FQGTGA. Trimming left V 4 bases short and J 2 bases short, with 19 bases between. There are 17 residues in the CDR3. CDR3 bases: TGTGCCAGCAGCTCCCAAGGGCTACCGGGGTACACAGATACGCAGTATTTT. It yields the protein CASSSQGLPGYTDTQYF.

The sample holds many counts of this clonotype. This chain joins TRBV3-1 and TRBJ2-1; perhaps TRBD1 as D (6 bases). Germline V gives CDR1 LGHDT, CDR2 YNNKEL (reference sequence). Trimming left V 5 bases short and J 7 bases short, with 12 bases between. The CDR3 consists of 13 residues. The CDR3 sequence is CASSKNRVNEQFF. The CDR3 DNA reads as TGTGCCAGCAGCAAAAACAGGGTAAATGAGCAGTTCTTC.

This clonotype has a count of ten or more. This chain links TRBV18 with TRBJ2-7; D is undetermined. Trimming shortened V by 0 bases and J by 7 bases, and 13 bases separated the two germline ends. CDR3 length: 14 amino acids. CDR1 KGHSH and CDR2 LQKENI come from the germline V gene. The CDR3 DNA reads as TGTGCCAGCTCACCACCGGGCAGGTATGGGGAGCAGTACTTC. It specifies CASSPPGRYGEQYF.

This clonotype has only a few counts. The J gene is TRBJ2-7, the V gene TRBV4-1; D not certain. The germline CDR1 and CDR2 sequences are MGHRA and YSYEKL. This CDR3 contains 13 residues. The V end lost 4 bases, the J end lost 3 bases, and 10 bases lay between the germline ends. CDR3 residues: CASSPALLYEQYF. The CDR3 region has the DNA TGCGCCAGCAGCCCAGCCTTGCTCTACGAGCAGTACTTC.

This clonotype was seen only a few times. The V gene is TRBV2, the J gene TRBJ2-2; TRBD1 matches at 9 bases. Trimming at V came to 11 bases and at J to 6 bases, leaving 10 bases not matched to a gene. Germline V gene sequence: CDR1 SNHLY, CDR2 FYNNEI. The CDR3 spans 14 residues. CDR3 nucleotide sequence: TGTGCCGTGCAGGGACAGGGTATCCCCGGGGAGCTGTTTTTT. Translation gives CAVQGQGIPGELFF.

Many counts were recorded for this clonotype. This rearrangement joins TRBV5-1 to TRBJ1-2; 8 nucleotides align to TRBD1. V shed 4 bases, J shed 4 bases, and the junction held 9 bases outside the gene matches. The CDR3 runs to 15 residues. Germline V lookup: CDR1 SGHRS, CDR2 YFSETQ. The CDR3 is CASSEDRAHSYGYTF. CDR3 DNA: TGCGCCAGCAGCGAGGACAGGGCGCATTCCTATGGCTACACCTTC.

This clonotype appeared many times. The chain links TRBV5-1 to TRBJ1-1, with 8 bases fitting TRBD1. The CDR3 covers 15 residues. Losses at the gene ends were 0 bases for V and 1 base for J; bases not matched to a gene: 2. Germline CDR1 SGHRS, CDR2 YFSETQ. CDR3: CASSLDTGGNTEAFF. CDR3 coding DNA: TGCGCCAGCAGCTTGGATACAGGGGGGAACACTGAAGCTTTCTTT.

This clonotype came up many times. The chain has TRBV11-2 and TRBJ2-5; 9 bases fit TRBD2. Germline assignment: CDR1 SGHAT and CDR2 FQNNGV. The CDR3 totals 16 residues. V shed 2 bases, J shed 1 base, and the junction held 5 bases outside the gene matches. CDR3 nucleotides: TGTGCCAGCAGCTTAATTGGCGGGGGGGTCCAAGAGACCCAGTACTTC. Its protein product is CASSLIGGGVQETQYF.

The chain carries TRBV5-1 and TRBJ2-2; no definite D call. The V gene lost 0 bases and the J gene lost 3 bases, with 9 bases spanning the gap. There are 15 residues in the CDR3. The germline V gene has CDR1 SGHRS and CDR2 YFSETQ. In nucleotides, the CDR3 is TGCGCCAGCAGCTTGGTTCCGTTGGACACCGGGGAGCTGTTTTTT. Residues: CASSLVPLDTGELFF.

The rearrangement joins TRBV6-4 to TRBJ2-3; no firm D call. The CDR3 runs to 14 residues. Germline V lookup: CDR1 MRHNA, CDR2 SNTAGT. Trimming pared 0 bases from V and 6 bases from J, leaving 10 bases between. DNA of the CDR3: TGTGCCAGCAGTGACTCTGGCGAGTCCGATACGCAGTATTTT. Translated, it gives CASSDSGESDTQYF.

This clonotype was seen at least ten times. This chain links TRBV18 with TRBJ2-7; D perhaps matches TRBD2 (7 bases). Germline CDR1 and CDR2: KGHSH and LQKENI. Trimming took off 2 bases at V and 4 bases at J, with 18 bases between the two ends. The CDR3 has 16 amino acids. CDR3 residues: CASSPGGGRLKYEQYF. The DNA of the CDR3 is TGTGCCAGCTCACCAGGGGGGGGCCGCCTTAAGTACGAGCAGTACTTC. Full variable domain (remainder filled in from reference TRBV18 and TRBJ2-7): NAGVMQNPRHLVRRRGQEARLRCSPMKGHSHVYWYRQLPEEGLKFMVYLQKENIIDESGMPKERFSAEFPKEGPSILRIQQVVRGDSAAYFCASSPGGGRLKYEQYFGPGTRLTVT.

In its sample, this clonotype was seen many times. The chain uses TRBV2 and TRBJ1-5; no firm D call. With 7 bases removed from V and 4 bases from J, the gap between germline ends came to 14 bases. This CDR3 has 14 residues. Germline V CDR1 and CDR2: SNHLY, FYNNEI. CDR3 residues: CASNPTEENQPQHF. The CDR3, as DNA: TGTGCCAGCAATCCTACCGAGGAGAATCAGCCCCAGCATTTT.

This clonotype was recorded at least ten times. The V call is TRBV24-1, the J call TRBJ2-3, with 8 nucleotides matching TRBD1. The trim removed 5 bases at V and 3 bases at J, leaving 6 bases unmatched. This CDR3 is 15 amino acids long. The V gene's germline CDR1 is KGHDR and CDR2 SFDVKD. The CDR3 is CATSGTGGRTDTQYF. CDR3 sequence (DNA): TGTGCCACCAGTGGTACAGGGGGTAGGACAGATACGCAGTATTTT.

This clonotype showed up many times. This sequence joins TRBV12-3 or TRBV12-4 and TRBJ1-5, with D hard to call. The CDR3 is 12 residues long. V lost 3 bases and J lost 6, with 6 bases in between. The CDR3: CASSFWGQPQHF. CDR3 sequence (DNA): TGTGCCAGCAGTTTTTGGGGTCAGCCCCAGCATTTT.